The 3 T cell receptor beta chains listed next were all sequenced from one sample in a study of cytomegalovirus exposure and HLA in healthy donors. PCR was performed using 60 Vbeta and 13 Jbeta primers. Libraries were prepared by immunoSEQ multiplex PCR; TCRdb keeps only in-frame clonotypes and omits some of them. The sample shows 150,000 to 200,000 clones, 81% of them seen only once. Sequenced sample: PBMCs. Receptor source: a woman under 30 in good health and CMV-seropositive.

This clone was observed a single time. The genes are TRBV11-2 and TRBJ2-5, with 8 bases aligning to TRBD1. Germline V gene sequence: CDR1 SGHAT, CDR2 FQNNGV. The ends lost 4 bases at V and 2 bases at J; junction bases unmatched: 6. This CDR3 comprises 15 residues. The CDR3 reads CASSSQGAGQETQYF. The DNA of the CDR3 is TGTGCCAGCAGCTCCCAGGGGGCTGGGCAAGAGACCCAGTACTTC.

This clone turned up a few times. This chain joins TRBV6-1 and TRBJ1-1; D not certain. The CDR3 totals 14 residues. Looked up from germline, CDR1 is MNHNS and CDR2 is SASEGT. The chain's CDR3 is CVPAQDWEDTEAFF. In DNA, the CDR3 is TGTGTGCCAGCCCAGGATTGGGAGGACACTGAAGCTTTCTTT.

This clone appeared once. V is TRBV6-6 and J is TRBJ1-2; D may be TRBD1 (5 bases). The germline V gene has CDR1 MNHNY and CDR2 SVGAGI (reference sequence). This CDR3 region has 12 residues. V lost 4 bases and J lost 8, with 11 bases in between. CDR3 sequence reads: CASSFGQGGYTF. As DNA, the CDR3 is TGTGCCAGCAGTTTCGGCCAGGGAGGCTACACCTTC.